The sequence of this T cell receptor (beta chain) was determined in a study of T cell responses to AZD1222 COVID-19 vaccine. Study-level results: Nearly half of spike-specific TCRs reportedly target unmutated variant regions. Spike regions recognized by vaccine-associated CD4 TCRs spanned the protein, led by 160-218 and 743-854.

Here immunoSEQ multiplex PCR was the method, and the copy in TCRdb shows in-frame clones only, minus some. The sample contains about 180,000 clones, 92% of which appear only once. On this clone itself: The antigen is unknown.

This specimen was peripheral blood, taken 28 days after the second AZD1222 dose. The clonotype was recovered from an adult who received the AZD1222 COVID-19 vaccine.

CDR3 region: CASSGTGGNEQFF. The CDR3 DNA follows: TGTGCCAGCAGCGGGACAGGGGGGAATGAGCAGTTCTTC. V is TRBV3-1 (or the pseudogene TRBV3-2) and J is TRBJ2-1; TRBD1 agrees at 11 bases. Germline V lookup: CDR1 LGHDT, CDR2 YNNKEL (reference sequence). With 5 bases clipped from V and 7 bases from J, the junction kept 1 base outside the gene matches. The CDR3 consists of 13 residues.